Following are 8 T cell receptor beta chains from one sample sequenced in a study of Ad26.COV2.S vaccination and SARS-CoV-2 variants. Clones were sequenced by immunoSEQ multiplex PCR, and TCRdb holds only the in-frame ones, with some missing. Of about 400,000 clones listed, 83% were seen once; the top ten hold approximately 7.8%. Treatment defined: about 20 received Ad26.COV2.S at low or high dose, single or two shots; 5 received placebo; per-sample allocation not given. The study sampled participants on day 63 after the first vaccine or placebo injection. This material consisted of peripheral blood, taken in a trial of Ad26.COV2.S vaccine versus placebo. These TCRs come from a person between 18 and 65 years old who received the Ad26.COV2.S COVID-19 vaccine or a placebo.

This chain uses TRBV5-5 with TRBJ1-5; unclear D gene. CDR1 is SGHKS and CDR2 is YYEKEE in the germline V gene (reference sequence). Trimming stripped 2 bases from V and 2 bases from J, with 8 bases between. CDR3 length: 14 amino acids. The CDR3 region is CASSLLSGNQPQHF. The CDR3 bases are TGTGCCAGCAGCTTATTAAGTGGCAATCAGCCCCAGCATTTT.

The gene calls are TRBV29-1 and TRBJ1-2, with D maybe TRBD1 (6 bases). Trimming left V 0 bases short and J 13 bases short, with 12 bases between. This CDR3 is 11 amino acids long. Germline CDR1 is SQVTM and CDR2 is ANQGSEA. The CDR3, as DNA: TGCAGCGTTGAAGATCCGGGGGCCATCACCTTC. Translation gives CSVEDPGAITF.

V is TRBV2 and J is TRBJ1-1; D is unresolved. Looked up from germline, CDR1 is SNHLY and CDR2 is FYNNEI. V gave up 6 bases and J gave up 6 bases, with 17 bases separating them. There are 14 residues in the CDR3. This CDR3 reads CASSAVRSAAEAFF. The CDR3 DNA follows: TGTGCCAGCAGCGCCGTGCGGAGTGCGGCTGAAGCTTTCTTT.

The V and J genes are TRBV2 and TRBJ2-3, with TRBD1 identical over 12 bases. The CDR3 extends over 17 amino acids. Germline CDR1 SNHLY, CDR2 FYNNEI. V trimming: 6 bases; J trimming: 0 bases; junction bases outside the gene matches: 7. The CDR3 is CASSDPGQGASTDTQYF. The CDR3 DNA reads TGTGCCAGCAGCGATCCGGGACAGGGGGCTAGCACAGATACGCAGTATTTT.

This rearrangement joins TRBV5-4 to TRBJ1-1; D gene unclear. The V gene's germline CDR1 is SGHNT and CDR2 YYREEE (reference sequence). The CDR3 length is 15 residues. The V gene lost 0 bases and the J gene lost 3 bases, with 12 bases spanning the gap. Here the CDR3 DNA reads TGTGCCAGCAGCTTGGATGGGTCCTGGGACACTGAAGCTTTCTTT. Its translation is CASSLDGSWDTEAFF.

The V call is TRBV12-3 or TRBV12-4, the J call TRBJ2-5; D is perhaps TRBD1 (6 bases). The CDR3 sequence is 13 residues long. Trimming shortened V by 6 bases and J by 7 bases, and 15 bases separated the two germline ends. CDR3 loop: CASSLTQGGTQYF. CDR3 DNA: TGTGCCAGCAGCCTCACACAAGGGGGGACCCAGTACTTC.

The chain uses TRBV12-3 or TRBV12-4 and TRBJ1-1; D gene unclear. Trimming shortened V by 2 bases and J by 7 bases, and 11 bases separated the two germline ends. The CDR3 length is 13 residues. The CDR3 DNA sequence: TGTGCCAGCAGTTTACCCCCGGCCATTGAAGCTTTCTTT. Its protein product is CASSLPPAIEAFF.

In this sample, this clone turned up once. This sequence joins TRBV6-4 and TRBJ1-2; no firm D call. Germline CDR1 MRHNA, CDR2 SNTAGT. Between the trimmed V and J ends, which lost 2 bases and 4 bases, there was a span of 2 bases. The CDR3 totals 11 residues. CDR3 sequence reads: CASSDSYGYTF. In DNA form, the CDR3 reads TGTGCCAGCAGTGACAGCTATGGCTACACCTTC.